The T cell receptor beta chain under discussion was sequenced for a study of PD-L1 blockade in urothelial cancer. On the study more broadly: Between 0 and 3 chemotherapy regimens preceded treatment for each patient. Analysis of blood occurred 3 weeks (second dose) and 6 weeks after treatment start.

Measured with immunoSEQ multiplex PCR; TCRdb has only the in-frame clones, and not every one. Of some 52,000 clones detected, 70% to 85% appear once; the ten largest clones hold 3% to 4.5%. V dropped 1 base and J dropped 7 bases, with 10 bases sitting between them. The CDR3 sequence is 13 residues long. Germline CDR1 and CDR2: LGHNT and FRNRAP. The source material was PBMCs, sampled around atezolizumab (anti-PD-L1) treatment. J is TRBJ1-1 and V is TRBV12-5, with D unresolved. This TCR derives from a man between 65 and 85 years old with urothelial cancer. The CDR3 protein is CASGLAPRDEAFF. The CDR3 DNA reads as TGTGCTAGTGGTTTGGCACCAAGAGATGAAGCTTTCTTT.